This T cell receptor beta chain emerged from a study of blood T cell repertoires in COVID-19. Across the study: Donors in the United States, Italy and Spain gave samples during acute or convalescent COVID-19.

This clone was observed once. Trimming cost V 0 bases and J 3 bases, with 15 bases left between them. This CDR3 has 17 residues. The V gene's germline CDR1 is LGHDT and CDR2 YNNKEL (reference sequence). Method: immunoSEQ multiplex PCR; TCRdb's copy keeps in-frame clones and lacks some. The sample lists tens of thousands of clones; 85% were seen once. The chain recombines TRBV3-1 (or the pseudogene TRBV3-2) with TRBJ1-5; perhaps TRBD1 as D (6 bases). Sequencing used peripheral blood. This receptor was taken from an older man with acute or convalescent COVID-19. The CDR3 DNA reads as TGTGCCAGCAGCCAAGAACTGGGGGGGGCGGCCAATCAGCCCCAGCATTTT. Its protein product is CASSQELGGAANQPQHF.